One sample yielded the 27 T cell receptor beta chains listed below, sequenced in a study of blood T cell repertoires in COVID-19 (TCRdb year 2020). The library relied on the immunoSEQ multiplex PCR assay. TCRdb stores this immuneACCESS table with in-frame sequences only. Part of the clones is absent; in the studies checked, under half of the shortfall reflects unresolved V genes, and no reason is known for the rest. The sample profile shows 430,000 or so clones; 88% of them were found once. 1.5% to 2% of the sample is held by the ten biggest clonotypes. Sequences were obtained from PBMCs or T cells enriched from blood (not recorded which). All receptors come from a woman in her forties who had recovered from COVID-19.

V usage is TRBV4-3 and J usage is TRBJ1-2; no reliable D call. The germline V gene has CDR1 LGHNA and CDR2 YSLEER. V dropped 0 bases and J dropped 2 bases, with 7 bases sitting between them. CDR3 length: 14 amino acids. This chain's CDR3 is CASSQDRRNYGYTF. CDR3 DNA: TGCGCCAGCAGCCAAGACCGGAGAAACTATGGCTACACCTTC.

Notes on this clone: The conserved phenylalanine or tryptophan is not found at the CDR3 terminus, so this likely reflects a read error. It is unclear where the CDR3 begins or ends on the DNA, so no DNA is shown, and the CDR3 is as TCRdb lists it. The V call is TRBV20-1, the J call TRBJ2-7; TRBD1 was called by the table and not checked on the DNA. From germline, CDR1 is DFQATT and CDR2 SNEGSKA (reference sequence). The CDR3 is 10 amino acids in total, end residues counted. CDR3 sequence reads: CSAPLKGARS.

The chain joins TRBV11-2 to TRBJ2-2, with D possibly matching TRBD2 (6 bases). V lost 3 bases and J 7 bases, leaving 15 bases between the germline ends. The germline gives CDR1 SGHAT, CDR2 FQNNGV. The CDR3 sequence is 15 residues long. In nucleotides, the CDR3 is TGTGCCAGCAGCTTCACCCCTAGCGATAGCGGGGAGCTGTTTTTT. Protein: CASSFTPSDSGELFF. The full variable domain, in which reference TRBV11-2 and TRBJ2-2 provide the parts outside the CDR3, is EAGVAQSPRYKIIEKRQSVAFWCNPISGHATLYWYQQILGQGPKLLIQFQNNGVVDDSQLPKDRFSAERLKGVDSTLKIQPAKLEDSAVYLCASSFTPSDSGELFFGEGSRLTVL.

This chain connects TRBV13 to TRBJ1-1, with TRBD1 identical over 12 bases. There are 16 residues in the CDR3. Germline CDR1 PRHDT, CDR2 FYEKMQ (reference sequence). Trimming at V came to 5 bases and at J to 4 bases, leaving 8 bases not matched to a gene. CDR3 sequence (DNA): TGTGCCAGCAGCCGAGCCGGGACAGGGGGCATCACTGAAGCTTTCTTT. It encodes CASSRAGTGGITEAFF.

Written as DNA, the CDR3 is TGTGCCAGCAGCCAAGTCGGGGTCTACGAGCAGTACTTC. Residues: CASSQVGVYEQYF. V and J are TRBV3-1 (or the pseudogene TRBV3-2) and TRBJ2-7; a possible D gene is TRBD2 (5 bases). Trimming shortened V by 1 base and J by 3 bases, and 7 bases separated the two germline ends. The CDR3 is made up of 13 amino acids. Germline V gene lookup returns CDR1 LGHDT and CDR2 YNNKEL (reference sequence).

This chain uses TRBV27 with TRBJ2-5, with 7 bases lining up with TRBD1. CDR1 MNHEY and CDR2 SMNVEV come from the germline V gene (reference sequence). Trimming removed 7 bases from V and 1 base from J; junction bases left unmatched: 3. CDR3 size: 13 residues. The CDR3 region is CASTGTAQETQYF. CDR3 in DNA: TGTGCCAGCACTGGGACAGCCCAAGAGACCCAGTACTTC.

The CDR3 coding sequence is TGTGCCAGCAGAAAGGCAGGAAACACAGATACGCAGTATTTT. This codes for CASRKAGNTDTQYF. The J gene is TRBJ2-3, the V gene TRBV28; D unclear. This CDR3 region has 14 residues. Looked up from germline, CDR1 is MDHEN and CDR2 is SYDVKM. Trimming took off 6 bases at V and 2 bases at J, with 12 bases between the two ends.

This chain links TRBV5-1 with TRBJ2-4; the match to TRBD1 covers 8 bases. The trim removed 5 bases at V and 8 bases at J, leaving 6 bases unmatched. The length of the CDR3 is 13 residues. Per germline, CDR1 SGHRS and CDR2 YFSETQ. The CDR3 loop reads CASSFGQGDIQYF. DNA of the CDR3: TGCGCCAGCAGTTTCGGACAGGGCGACATTCAGTACTTC.

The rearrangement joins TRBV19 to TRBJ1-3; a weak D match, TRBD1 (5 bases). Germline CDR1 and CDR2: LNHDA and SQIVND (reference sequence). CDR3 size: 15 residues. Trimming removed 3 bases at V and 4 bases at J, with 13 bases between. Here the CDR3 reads CASSMFSQGGNTIYF. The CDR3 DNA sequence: TGTGCCAGTAGTATGTTCAGCCAGGGCGGAAACACCATATATTTT.

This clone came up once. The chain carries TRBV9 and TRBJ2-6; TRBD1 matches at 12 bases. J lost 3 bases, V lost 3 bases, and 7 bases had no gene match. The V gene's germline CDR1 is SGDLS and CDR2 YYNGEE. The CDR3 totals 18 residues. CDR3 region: CASSGQGQGAFGANVLTF. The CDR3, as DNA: TGTGCCAGCAGCGGCCAGGGACAGGGGGCATTTGGGGCCAACGTCCTGACTTTC.

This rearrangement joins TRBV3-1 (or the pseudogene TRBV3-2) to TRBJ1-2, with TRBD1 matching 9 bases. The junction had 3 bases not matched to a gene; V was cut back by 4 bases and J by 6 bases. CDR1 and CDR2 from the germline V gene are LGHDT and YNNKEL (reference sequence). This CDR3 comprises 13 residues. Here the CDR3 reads CASSRRDRDGYTF. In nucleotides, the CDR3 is TGTGCCAGCAGCCGCCGGGACAGGGATGGCTACACCTTC.

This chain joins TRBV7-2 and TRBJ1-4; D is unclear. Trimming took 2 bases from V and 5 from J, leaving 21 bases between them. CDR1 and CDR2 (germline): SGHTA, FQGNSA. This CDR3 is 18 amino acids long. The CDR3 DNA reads TGTGCCAGCAGCTTACCAGCCATAGTCGACATAAGGAATGAAAAACTGTTTTTT. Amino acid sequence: CASSLPAIVDIRNEKLFF.

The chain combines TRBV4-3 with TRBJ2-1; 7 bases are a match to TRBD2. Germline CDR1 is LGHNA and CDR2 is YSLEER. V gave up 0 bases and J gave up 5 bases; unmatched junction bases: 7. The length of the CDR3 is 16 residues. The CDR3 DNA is TGCGCCAGCAGCCAAGAAGGGCTAGCGGCGAACAATGAGCAGTTCTTC. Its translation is CASSQEGLAANNEQFF.

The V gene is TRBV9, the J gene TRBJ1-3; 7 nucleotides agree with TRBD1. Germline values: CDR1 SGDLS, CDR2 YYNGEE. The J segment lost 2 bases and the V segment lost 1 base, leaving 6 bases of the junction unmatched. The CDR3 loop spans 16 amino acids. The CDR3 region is CASSVSGGRTGNTIYF. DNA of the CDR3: TGTGCCAGCAGCGTATCAGGGGGGAGAACTGGAAACACCATATATTTT.

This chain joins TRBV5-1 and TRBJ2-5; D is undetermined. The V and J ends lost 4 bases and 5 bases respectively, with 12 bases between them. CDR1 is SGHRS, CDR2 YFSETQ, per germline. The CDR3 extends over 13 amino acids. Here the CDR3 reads CASSRSQTETQYF. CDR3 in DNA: TGCGCCAGCAGCAGGAGCCAGACCGAGACCCAGTACTTC. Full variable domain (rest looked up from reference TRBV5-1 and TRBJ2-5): KAGVTQTPRYLIKTRGQQVTLSCSPISGHRSVSWYQQTPGQGLQFLFEYFSETQRNKGNFPGRFSGRQFSNSRSEMNVSTLELGDSALYLCASSRSQTETQYFGPGTRLLVL.

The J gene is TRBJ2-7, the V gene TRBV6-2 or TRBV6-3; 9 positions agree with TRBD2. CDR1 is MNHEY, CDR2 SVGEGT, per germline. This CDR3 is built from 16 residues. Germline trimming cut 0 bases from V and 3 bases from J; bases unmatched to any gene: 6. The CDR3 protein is CASSYSPSGKYYEQYF. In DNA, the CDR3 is TGTGCCAGCAGTTACTCGCCTAGCGGGAAATACTACGAGCAGTACTTC.

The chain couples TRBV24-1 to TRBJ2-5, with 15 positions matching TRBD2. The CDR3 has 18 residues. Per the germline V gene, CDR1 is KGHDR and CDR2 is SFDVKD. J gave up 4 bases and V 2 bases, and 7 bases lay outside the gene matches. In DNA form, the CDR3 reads TGTGCCACCAGTGATTCTTCGGGACTAGCGGGAGGTGGAGAGACCCAGTACTTC. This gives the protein CATSDSSGLAGGGETQYF.

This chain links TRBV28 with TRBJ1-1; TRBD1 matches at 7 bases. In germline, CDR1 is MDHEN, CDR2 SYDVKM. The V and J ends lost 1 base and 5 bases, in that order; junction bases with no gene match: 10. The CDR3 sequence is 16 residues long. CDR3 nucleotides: TGTGCCAGCAGTTTATACACAGGGGAAAGTAGGACTGAAGCTTTCTTT. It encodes CASSLYTGESRTEAFF. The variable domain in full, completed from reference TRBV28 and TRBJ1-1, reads DVKVTQSSRYLVKRTGEKVFLECVQDMDHENMFWYRQDPGLGLRLIYFSYDVKMKEKGDIPEGYSVSREKKERFSLILESASTNQTSMYLCASSLYTGESRTEAFFGQGTRLTVV.

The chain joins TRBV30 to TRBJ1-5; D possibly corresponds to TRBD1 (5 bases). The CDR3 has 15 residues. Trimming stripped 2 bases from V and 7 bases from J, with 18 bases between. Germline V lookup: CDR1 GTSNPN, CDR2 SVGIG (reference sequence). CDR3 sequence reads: CAWSPRVGGSQPQHF. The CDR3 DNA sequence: TGTGCCTGGAGTCCCCGGGTCGGGGGAAGCCAGCCCCAGCATTTT. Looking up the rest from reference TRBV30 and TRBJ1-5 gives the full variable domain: SQTIHQWPATLVQPVGSPLSLECTVEGTSNPNLYWYRQAAGRGLQLLFYSVGIGQISSEVPQNLSASRPQDRQFILSSKKLLLSDSGFYLCAWSPRVGGSQPQHFGDGTRLSIL.

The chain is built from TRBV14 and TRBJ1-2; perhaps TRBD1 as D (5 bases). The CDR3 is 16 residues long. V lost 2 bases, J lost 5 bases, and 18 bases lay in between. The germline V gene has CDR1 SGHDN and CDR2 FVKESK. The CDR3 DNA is TGTGCCAGCAGCCAATATTCCCGTCCAGGGCCATATGGCTACACCTTC. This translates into CASSQYSRPGPYGYTF.

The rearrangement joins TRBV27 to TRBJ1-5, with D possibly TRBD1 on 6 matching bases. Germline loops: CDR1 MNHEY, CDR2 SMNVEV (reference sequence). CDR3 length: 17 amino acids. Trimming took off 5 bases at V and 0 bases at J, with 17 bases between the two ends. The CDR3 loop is CASSKLPGHLSNQPQHF. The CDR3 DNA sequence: TGTGCCAGCAGTAAATTACCGGGACACCTTAGCAATCAGCCCCAGCATTTT.

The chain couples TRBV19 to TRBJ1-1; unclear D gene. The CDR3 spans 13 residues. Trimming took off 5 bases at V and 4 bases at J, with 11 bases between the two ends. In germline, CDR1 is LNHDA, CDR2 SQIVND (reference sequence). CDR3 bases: TGTGCCAGTAGTCGGGTCGGGATCACTGAAGCTTTCTTT. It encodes CASSRVGITEAFF.

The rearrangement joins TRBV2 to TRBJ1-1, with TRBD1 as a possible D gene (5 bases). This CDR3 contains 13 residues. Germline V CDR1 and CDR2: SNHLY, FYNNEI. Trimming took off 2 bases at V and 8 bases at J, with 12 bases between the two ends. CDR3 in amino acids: CASSEFPRGEAFF. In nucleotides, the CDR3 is TGTGCCAGCAGTGAATTCCCACGGGGGGAAGCTTTCTTT. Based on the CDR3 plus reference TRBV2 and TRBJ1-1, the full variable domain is EPEVTQTPSHQVTQMGQEVILRCVPISNHLYFYWYRQILGQKVEFLVSFYNNEISEKSEIFDDQFSVERPDGSNFTLKIRSTKLEDSAMYFCASSEFPRGEAFFGQGTRLTVV.

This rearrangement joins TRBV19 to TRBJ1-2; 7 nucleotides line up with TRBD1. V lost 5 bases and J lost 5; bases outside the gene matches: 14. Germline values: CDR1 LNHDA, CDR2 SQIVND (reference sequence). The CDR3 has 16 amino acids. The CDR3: CASSLGWDSLTYGYTF. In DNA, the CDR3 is TGTGCCAGTAGTCTGGGATGGGACAGCTTAACTTATGGCTACACCTTC. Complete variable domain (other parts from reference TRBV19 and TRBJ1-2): DGGITQSPKYLFRKEGQNVTLSCEQNLNHDAMYWYRQDPGQGLRLIYYSQIVNDFQKGDIAEGYSVSREKKESFPLTVTSAQKNPTAFYLCASSLGWDSLTYGYTFGSGTRLTVV.

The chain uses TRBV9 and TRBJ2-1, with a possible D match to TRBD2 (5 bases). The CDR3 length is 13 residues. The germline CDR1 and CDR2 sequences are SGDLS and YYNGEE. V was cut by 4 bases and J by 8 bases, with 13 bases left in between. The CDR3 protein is CASSLGLADEQFF. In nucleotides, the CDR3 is TGTGCCAGCAGCCTCGGGCTAGCTGATGAGCAGTTCTTC.

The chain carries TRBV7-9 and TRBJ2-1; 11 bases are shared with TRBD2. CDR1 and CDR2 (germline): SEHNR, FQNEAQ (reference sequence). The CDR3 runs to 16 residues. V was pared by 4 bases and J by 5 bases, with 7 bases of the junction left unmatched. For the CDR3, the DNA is TGTGCCAGCAGCTATACCGGGACTAGCGGTGACAATGAGCAGTTCTTC. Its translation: CASSYTGTSGDNEQFF.

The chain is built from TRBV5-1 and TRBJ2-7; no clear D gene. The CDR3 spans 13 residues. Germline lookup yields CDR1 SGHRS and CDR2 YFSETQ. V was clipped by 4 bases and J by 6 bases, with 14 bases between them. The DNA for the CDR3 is TGCGCCAGCAGCCGTGACTCCCTCGGCGAGCAGTACTTC. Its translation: CASSRDSLGEQYF.